Included here is one T cell receptor (beta chain) sequence, with context. Study processing details: Amplification with reference gene primers provided the estimates of nucleated cell counts. Some clones are missing from TCRdb's copy, which holds only in-frame ones; the method was immunoSEQ multiplex PCR. V, J and clone size were drawn from that table, and D and trimming were deduced from the DNA. The sample records under 130,000 clones, 88% being singletons. These data are taken from a study of blood T cell repertoires in COVID-19. Study-level information: Acute and convalescent COVID-19 specimens originated in the United States, Italy and Spain. PBMCs, B-cell-depleted T cells, or T cells were the source of the cDNA or gDNA that made up the material.

Per germline, CDR1 SEHNR and CDR2 FQNEAQ (reference sequence). Germline trimming cut 5 bases from V and 0 bases from J; bases unmatched to any gene: 7. The length of the CDR3 is 17 residues. V gene TRBV7-9 combines with J gene TRBJ2-6, with 7 bases matching TRBD2. Sequencing was done on a sample of peripheral blood. This receptor was obtained from a human donor in a cohort sampled during active COVID-19. This chain's CDR3 is CASSQAGRFSGANVLTF. CDR3 bases: TGTGCCAGCAGCCAAGCGGGACGGTTCTCTGGGGCCAACGTCCTGACTTTC.